This T cell receptor (beta chain) is from a study of T cells after yellow fever vaccination. The wider study: Fractions with few cells were prepared using SMART-Seq v4 Ultra Low Input. Findings of the study overall: Weaker overall was a secondary response that nonetheless peaked faster, on day 5 versus 15. Clonotypes found in both CD4 and CD8 compartments made up a small share.

Germline V gene sequence: CDR1 MNHEY, CDR2 SVGAGI. V was cut by 6 bases and J by 1 base, with 9 bases left in between. CDR3 length: 13 amino acids. A note on this clonotype: Its antigen is not known.

5'RACE template switching produced TCR cDNA carrying a universal primer site and UMIs. One entry per CDR3 protein results from TCRdb running MiXCR on the 5' RACE reads. Found here are approximately 550,000 distinct CDR3 sequences, about 14% of them singletons; the top ten hold over 12%. This rearrangement joins TRBV6-5 to TRBJ1-1; D unclear. The sequencing used PBMCs, collected on the day of the yellow fever booster vaccination. The clonotype comes from a man aged 25-40 years who received the YFV17D yellow fever vaccine. The CDR3 sequence: CASSYQENTEAFF. DNA of the CDR3: TGTGCCAGCAGCTATCAGGAGAACACTGAAGCTTTCTTT.